Below, one T cell receptor (beta chain) is given with its context. This sample was taken from a study of blood T cell repertoires in COVID-19. Overall study context: COVID-19 samples from acute and convalescent phases originated in the United States, Italy and Spain. T cells, B-cell-depleted T cells, or PBMCs provided the cDNA or gDNA that served as material.

Authors' data handling: Amplified reference gene primers provided the basis for estimating nucleated cell counts. This table comes from immunoSEQ multiplex PCR, and its TCRdb copy is limited to in-frame clones, with some not included. The V and J calls and clone size come from that table; D and trimming were worked out from the DNA. The sample records a few hundred thousand clones, less than 95% being singletons. Donors were grouped by their self-reported clinical history. This CDR3 comprises 18 residues. Germline V gene lookup returns CDR1 SGHAT and CDR2 FQNNGV. V lost 1 base and J lost 5, with 21 bases in between.

Sequencing was carried out using PBMCs or T cells enriched from blood (not recorded which). The origin of this receptor is a man younger than 35 who had recovered from COVID-19. The chain has TRBV11-2 and TRBJ2-1; TRBD2 might be the D (5 bases). The CDR3, as DNA: TGTGCCAGCAGCTTAGTGCGTCCGGAGCATGGGAGAGACAATGAGCAGTTCTTC. As protein: CASSLVRPEHGRDNEQFF. The full variable domain, completed using reference TRBV11-2 and TRBJ2-1, is EAGVAQSPRYKIIEKRQSVAFWCNPISGHATLYWYQQILGQGPKLLIQFQNNGVVDDSQLPKDRFSAERLKGVDSTLKIQPAKLEDSAVYLCASSLVRPEHGRDNEQFFGPGTRLTVL.